This TCR beta chain comes out of a study of blood T cells in healthy people across ages. General study points: A greater number of naive CD4+ cells and higher diversity distinguished long-lived donors from aged donors.

Sample-barcoded 5' priming and a J-beta primer mix drove a second PCR of roughly 6 to 12 cycles. There were at least 3 million CDR3-containing paired-end reads obtained from each sample. TCRdb reprocessed the 5' RACE reads with MiXCR, giving one entry per CDR3 protein. The sample lists over 1,500,000 distinct CDR3 sequences, about 39% seen once, with 20% to 25% in the top ten. On this clonotype: Its specificity is not known.

The CDR3 sequence is 15 residues long. Looked up from germline, CDR1 is SGHDT and CDR2 is YYEEEE. V lost 3 bases and J 4 bases, leaving 16 bases between the germline ends. The sample taken for sequencing was blood. This clonotype originated in a human donor in good health. The chain employs TRBV5-6 and TRBJ2-5; TRBD1 is a possible D gene (9 bases). For the CDR3, the DNA is TGTGCCAGCAGCTCGGGGGGGACAGGGATAGAGACCCAGTACTTC. This translates into CASSSGGTGIETQYF.